This TCR beta chain stems from a study of blood T cell repertoires in COVID-19. Across the study: Samples taken during acute and convalescent COVID-19 were collected in the United States, Italy and Spain. The cDNA or gDNA used as material had been derived from T cells, B-cell-depleted T cells, or PBMCs.

Authors' processing steps: Amplifying reference gene primers gave estimates of nucleated cell counts. Clones were sequenced by immunoSEQ multiplex PCR, and TCRdb holds only the in-frame ones, with some missing. The V and J calls and clone size are taken from that table; D and trimming were inferred from the DNA. The sample records about 140,000 clones, 75% to 85% being singletons. CDR3 size: 14 residues. V dropped 1 base and J dropped 7 bases, with 14 bases sitting between them. The germline CDR1 and CDR2 sequences are LGHDT and YNNKEL (reference sequence). The sequenced sample was peripheral blood. The receptor comes from an older man who had recovered from COVID-19. The genes are TRBV3-1 (or the pseudogene TRBV3-2) and TRBJ2-7; TRBD2 might be the D (6 bases). The CDR3 sequence is CASSQGGPGGEQYF. The CDR3 bases are TGTGCCAGCAGCCAAGGGGGCCCCGGAGGGGAGCAGTACTTC.